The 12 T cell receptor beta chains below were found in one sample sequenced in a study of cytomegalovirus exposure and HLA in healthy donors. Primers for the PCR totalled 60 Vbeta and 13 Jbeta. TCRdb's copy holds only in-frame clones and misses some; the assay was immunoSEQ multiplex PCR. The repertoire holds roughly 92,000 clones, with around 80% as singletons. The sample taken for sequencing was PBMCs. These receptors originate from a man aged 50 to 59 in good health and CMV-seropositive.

CDR3 in amino acids: CASSFYSDEQFF. In DNA, the CDR3 is TGTGCCAGTAGTTTTTATTCCGATGAGCAGTTCTTC. The chain recombines TRBV19 with TRBJ2-1; no clear D gene. This CDR3 comprises 12 residues. Germline CDR1 reads LNHDA; CDR2 reads SQIVND (reference sequence). V was trimmed by 5 bases and J by 8 bases, leaving 10 bases between them.

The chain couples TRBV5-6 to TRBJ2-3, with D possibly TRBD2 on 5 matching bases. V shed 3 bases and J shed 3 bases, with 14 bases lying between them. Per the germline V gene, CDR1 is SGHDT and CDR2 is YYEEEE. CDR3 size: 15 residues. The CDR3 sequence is CASSYTRRRTDTQYF. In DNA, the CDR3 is TGTGCCAGCAGCTACACCCGGAGGAGGACAGATACGCAGTATTTT.

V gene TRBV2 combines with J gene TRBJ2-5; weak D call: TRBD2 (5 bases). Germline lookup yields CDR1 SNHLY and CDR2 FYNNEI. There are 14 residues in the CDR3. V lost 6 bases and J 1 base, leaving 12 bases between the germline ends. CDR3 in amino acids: CASSLLVAQETQYF. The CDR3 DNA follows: TGTGCCAGCAGCTTACTAGTGGCCCAAGAGACCCAGTACTTC.

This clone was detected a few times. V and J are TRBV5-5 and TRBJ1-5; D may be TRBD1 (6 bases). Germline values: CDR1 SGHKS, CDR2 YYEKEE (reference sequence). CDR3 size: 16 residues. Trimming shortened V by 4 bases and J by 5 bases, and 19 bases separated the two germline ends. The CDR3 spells CASSGGAAGVDQPQHF. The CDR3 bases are TGTGCCAGCAGCGGGGGGGCAGCGGGGGTGGATCAGCCCCAGCATTTT.

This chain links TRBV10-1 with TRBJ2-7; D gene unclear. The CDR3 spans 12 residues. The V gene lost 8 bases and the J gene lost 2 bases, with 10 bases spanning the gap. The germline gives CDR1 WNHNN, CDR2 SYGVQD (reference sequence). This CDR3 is CASGGVAYEQYF. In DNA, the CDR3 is TGCGCCAGCGGCGGAGTGGCCTACGAGCAGTACTTC.

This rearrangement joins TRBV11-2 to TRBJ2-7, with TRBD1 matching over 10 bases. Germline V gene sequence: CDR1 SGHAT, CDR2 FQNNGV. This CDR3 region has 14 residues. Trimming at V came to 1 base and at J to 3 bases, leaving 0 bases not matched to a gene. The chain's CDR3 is CASSLGDRGYEQYF. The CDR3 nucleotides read TGTGCCAGCAGCTTAGGGGACAGGGGCTACGAGCAGTACTTC.

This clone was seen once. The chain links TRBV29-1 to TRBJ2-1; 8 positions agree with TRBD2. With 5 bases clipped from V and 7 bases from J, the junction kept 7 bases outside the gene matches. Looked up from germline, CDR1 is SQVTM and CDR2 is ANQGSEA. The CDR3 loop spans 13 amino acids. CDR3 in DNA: TGCAGCGTTCACGGGACTAGTAGAAATGAGCAGTTCTTC. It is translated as CSVHGTSRNEQFF.

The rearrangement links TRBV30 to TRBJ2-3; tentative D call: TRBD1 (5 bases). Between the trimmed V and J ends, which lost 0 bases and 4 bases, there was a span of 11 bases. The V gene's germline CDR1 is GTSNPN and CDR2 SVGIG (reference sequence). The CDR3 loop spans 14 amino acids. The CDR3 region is CAWSVRGAADTQYF. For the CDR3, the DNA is TGTGCCTGGAGTGTACGTGGGGCGGCAGATACGCAGTATTTT.

The CDR3 loop is CASSPPASGQETQYF. The DNA for the CDR3 is TGTGCCAGCAGCCCCCCGGCTAGCGGCCAAGAGACCCAGTACTTC. This chain connects TRBV7-2 to TRBJ2-5; 7 bases line up with TRBD2. The CDR3 spans 15 residues. CDR1 SGHTA and CDR2 FQGNSA come from the germline V gene. The trim removed 5 bases at V and 1 base at J, leaving 7 bases unmatched. Full variable domain (rest looked up from reference TRBV7-2 and TRBJ2-5): GAGVSQSPSNKVTEKGKDVELRCDPISGHTALYWYRQSLGQGLEFLIYFQGNSAPDKSGLPSDRFSAERTGGSVSTLTIQRTQQEDSAVYLCASSPPASGQETQYFGPGTRLLVL.

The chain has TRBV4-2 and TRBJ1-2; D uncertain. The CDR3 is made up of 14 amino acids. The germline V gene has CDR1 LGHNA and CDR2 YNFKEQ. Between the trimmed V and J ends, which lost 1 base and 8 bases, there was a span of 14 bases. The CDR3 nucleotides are TGTGCCAGCAGCCAAGTACGGAATGGAGGCGGCTACACCTTC. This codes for CASSQVRNGGGYTF.

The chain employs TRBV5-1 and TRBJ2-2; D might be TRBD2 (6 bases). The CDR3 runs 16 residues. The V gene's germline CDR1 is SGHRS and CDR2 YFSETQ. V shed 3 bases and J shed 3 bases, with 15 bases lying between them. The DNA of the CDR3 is TGCGCCAGCAGCTCCGACCGGGACTTCTACACCGGGGAGCTGTTTTTT. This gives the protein CASSSDRDFYTGELFF.

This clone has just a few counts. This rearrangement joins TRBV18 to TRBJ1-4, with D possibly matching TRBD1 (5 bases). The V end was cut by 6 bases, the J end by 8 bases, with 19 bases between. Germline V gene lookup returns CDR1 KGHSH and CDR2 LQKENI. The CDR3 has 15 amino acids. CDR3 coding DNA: TGTGCCAGCTCCGATACAGGAGGGGCCGGAGAAAAACTGTTTTTT. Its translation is CASSDTGGAGEKLFF.